The entry that follows covers one T cell receptor (beta chain) sequence. Its antigen is undetermined. The record originates from a study of T cells after yellow fever vaccination. Germline V gene lookup returns CDR1 SGHNT and CDR2 YENEEA. Trimming removed 5 bases at V and 0 bases at J, with 11 bases between. The CDR3 contains 15 residues. Study findings and constraints: At under 98% for CD4 and over 80% for CD8, most primary-vaccination clones showed up again after the booster. The secondary response was weaker but peaked faster, day 5 versus 15. Relatively few clonotypes were ones that appeared in both CD4 and CD8 compartments.

5'RACE template switching added a universal primer site and UMIs to TCR cDNA. TCRdb fed the 5' RACE reads into MiXCR, producing one record per CDR3 protein. The sample has some 340,000 distinct CDR3 sequences, about 10% seen once. The source is a man aged 18-30 years who received the YFV17D yellow fever vaccine. The starting material was CD4+ T cells sorted from PBMCs, obtained 45 days after the yellow fever booster vaccination. The J gene is TRBJ2-1, the V gene TRBV11-3; D is unclear. The CDR3 here is CASSLGSASYNEQFF. CDR3 in DNA: TGTGCCAGCAGCCTGGGGTCAGCCTCCTACAATGAGCAGTTCTTC.